The 26 T cell receptor beta chains reported below all come from one sample, sequenced in a study of T cells in Graves' hyperthyroidism and ophthalmopathy. What was amplified from RNA transcripts were TCR beta CDR3 regions. The HTBI set primed first-round TCR CDR3 RT-PCR. Via MiXCR, TCRdb re-called the multiplex PCR reads, giving one row per CDR3 protein. The table lists fewer than 400,000 distinct CDR3 sequences, around an eighth of them singletons. Specimen: blood. Every receptor here comes from a man aged 45-60 years with Graves' ophthalmopathy.

At least ten counts were recorded for this clonotype. The chain links TRBV28 to TRBJ2-7; 8 bases fit TRBD1. V shed 4 bases, J shed 2 bases, and the junction held 7 bases outside the gene matches. The CDR3 loop spans 15 amino acids. Germline V gene data show CDR1 as MDHEN and CDR2 as SYDVKM. CDR3 coding DNA: TGTGCCAGCAGTTCTCAGGGGGCCGGCGCCTACGAGCAGTACTTC. It encodes CASSSQGAGAYEQYF.

This clonotype was detected many times. The rearrangement joins TRBV7-9 to TRBJ2-3, with 11 bases matching TRBD1. The CDR3 loop spans 16 amino acids. V was clipped by 5 bases and J by 6 bases; unmatched bases: 10. Germline V lookup: CDR1 SEHNR, CDR2 FQNEAQ (reference sequence). The CDR3 spells CASSPLWTGGGDTQYF. The DNA of the CDR3 is TGTGCCAGCAGCCCACTCTGGACAGGGGGCGGGGATACGCAGTATTTT.

The V and J genes are TRBV19 and TRBJ2-6; D is undetermined. With 7 bases removed from V and 4 bases from J, the gap between germline ends came to 5 bases. Germline assignment: CDR1 LNHDA and CDR2 SQIVND (reference sequence). The CDR3 is made up of 12 amino acids. The CDR3: CASMAGANVLTF. DNA for the CDR3: TGTGCCAGTATGGCAGGGGCCAACGTCCTGACTTTC. The entire variable domain, with the rest obtained from reference TRBV19 and TRBJ2-6, is as follows: DGGITQSPKYLFRKEGQNVTLSCEQNLNHDAMYWYRQDPGQGLRLIYYSQIVNDFQKGDIAEGYSVSREKKESFPLTVTSAQKNPTAFYLCASMAGANVLTFGAGSRLTVL.

This clonotype was picked up many times. The chain couples TRBV20-1 to TRBJ1-5; D unclear. This CDR3 has 17 residues. Germline V gene lookup returns CDR1 DFQATT and CDR2 SNEGSKA (reference sequence). The V and J ends lost 2 bases and 1 base respectively, with 18 bases between them. The CDR3 DNA reads TGCAGTGCTAGACGGCCACACAGCGGACGGAGCAATCAGCCCCAGCATTTT. Protein product: CSARRPHSGRSNQPQHF.

The chain joins TRBV5-4 to TRBJ2-1, with 8 bases matching TRBD2. The CDR3 runs to 16 residues. The junction had 8 bases not matched to a gene; V was cut back by 3 bases and J by 3 bases. Germline CDR1 and CDR2: SGHNT and YYREEE (reference sequence). The CDR3: CASSSRAGEVYNEQFF. The CDR3 coding sequence is TGTGCCAGCAGCTCCCGAGCGGGAGAGGTCTACAATGAGCAGTTCTTC.

This clonotype was seen more than once but under ten times. CDR3 in amino acids: CASSPRLAGKNIQYF. The CDR3 nucleotides read TGTGCCAGTAGTCCCCGACTAGCGGGGAAAAACATTCAGTACTTC. V gene TRBV19 combines with J gene TRBJ2-4, with 11 bases fitting TRBD2. Germline V lookup: CDR1 LNHDA, CDR2 SQIVND (reference sequence). The length of the CDR3 is 15 residues. J gave up 4 bases and V 5 bases, and 4 bases lay outside the gene matches.

This clonotype has more than one count but fewer than ten. This CDR3 is CASSPRTADSGNTIYF. CDR3 in DNA: TGTGCCAGCAGCCCAAGGACAGCGGACTCTGGAAACACCATATATTTT. The genes are TRBV7-6 and TRBJ1-3, with D perhaps matching TRBD1 (6 bases). CDR3 size: 16 residues. Germline V gene sequence: CDR1 SGHVS, CDR2 FNYEAQ. Trimming took 5 bases from V and 0 from J, leaving 14 bases between them.

This clonotype has just one count. A read error may be the cause here, since a much bigger clone is one base away. CDR3 region: CASGQGLRNTEAFF. Written as DNA, the CDR3 is TGCGCCAGCGGCCAGGGACTCCGGAACACTGAAGCTTTCTTT. The V and J genes are TRBV5-1 and TRBJ1-1; D possibly corresponds to TRBD1 (5 bases). V was shortened by 7 bases and J by 1 base, with 14 bases between the two germline ends. This CDR3 is built from 14 residues. Germline V gene data show CDR1 as SGHRS and CDR2 as YFSETQ.

V is TRBV6-1 and J is TRBJ1-5; 10 nucleotides align to TRBD1. Per germline, CDR1 MNHNS and CDR2 SASEGT. There are 18 residues in the CDR3. V gave up 0 bases and J gave up 0 bases; unmatched junction bases: 5. In DNA form, the CDR3 reads TGTGCCAGCAGTGAAGCGGGACAGGGGCTACTTAGCAATCAGCCCCAGCATTTT. It is translated as CASSEAGQGLLSNQPQHF.

This clonotype was detected ten times or more. The chain recombines TRBV6-1 with TRBJ2-7; 12 nucleotides align to TRBD2. The CDR3 is 14 residues long. The germline gives CDR1 MNHNS, CDR2 SASEGT. The J segment lost 5 bases and the V segment lost 6 bases, leaving 5 bases of the junction unmatched. The CDR3 is CASSYLAGGNEQYF. As DNA, the CDR3 is TGTGCCAGCAGCTATCTAGCGGGAGGGAACGAGCAGTACTTC.

This clonotype was seen repeatedly, ten times or more. The chain uses TRBV12-3 or TRBV12-4 and TRBJ1-1; D gene unclear. The CDR3 length is 14 residues. Between the trimmed V and J ends, which lost 5 bases and 7 bases, there was a span of 17 bases. The CDR3 DNA is TGTGCCAGCAGTCTCAGCCTCTTCAGTAGTGAAGCTTTCTTT. It translates to CASSLSLFSSEAFF.

This clonotype was counted a few times. The chain combines TRBV19 with TRBJ2-7, with 10 nucleotides matching TRBD2. Germline V lookup: CDR1 LNHDA, CDR2 SQIVND (reference sequence). The CDR3 runs 13 residues. The junction had 7 bases not matched to a gene; V was cut back by 8 bases and J by 6 bases. The CDR3 reads CASAGTSETEQYF. The CDR3 DNA follows: TGTGCCAGTGCAGGGACTAGCGAGACCGAGCAGTACTTC.

The chain links TRBV3-1 to TRBJ1-2; D gene ambiguous. The CDR3 runs to 13 residues. The V gene lost 3 bases and the J gene lost 5 bases, with 10 bases spanning the gap. Germline CDR1 LGHDT, CDR2 YNNKEL (reference sequence). CDR3 region: CASSQEGWYGYTF. The CDR3 DNA follows: TGTGCCAGCAGCCAGGAAGGATGGTATGGCTACACCTTC.

This clonotype appeared many times. V and J are TRBV12-3 or TRBV12-4 and TRBJ1-4; D is perhaps TRBD1 (5 bases). Trimming left V 6 bases short and J 0 bases short, with 20 bases between. CDR3 length: 18 amino acids. The CDR3 nucleotides are TGTGCCAGCAGAACAACGGGGGGACCACGCACAACTAATGAAAAACTGTTTTTT. This gives the protein CASRTTGGPRTTNEKLFF.

This clonotype has ten or more counts. The genes are TRBV19 and TRBJ1-5, with 12 bases identical to TRBD1. V shed 7 bases and J 5 bases; nucleotides not matched to a gene: 6. The CDR3 runs 15 residues. Germline V CDR1 and CDR2: LNHDA, SQIVND (reference sequence). This CDR3 reads CASTRDRGLDQPQHF. CDR3 bases: TGTGCCAGTACCAGGGACAGGGGGCTGGATCAGCCCCAGCATTTT.

This clonotype was seen a handful of times. DNA for the CDR3: TGTGCCAGCAGCTTGGGCGTACGGACAGGGGGCTACGAGCAGTACTTC. This codes for CASSLGVRTGGYEQYF. This chain joins TRBV5-4 and TRBJ2-7; 10 nucleotides align to TRBD1. V was pared by 0 bases and J by 3 bases, with 6 bases of the junction left unmatched. This CDR3 region has 16 residues. The germline CDR1 and CDR2 sequences are SGHNT and YYREEE (reference sequence). Combining the CDR3 with reference TRBV5-4 and TRBJ2-7 gives the whole variable domain ETGVTQSPTHLIKTRGQQVTLRCSSQSGHNTVSWYQQALGQGPQFIFQYYREEENGRGNFPPRFSGLQFPNYSSELNVNALELDDSALYLCASSLGVRTGGYEQYFGPGTRLTVT.

The chain is built from TRBV9 and TRBJ1-3; no clear D gene. Per the germline V gene, CDR1 is SGDLS and CDR2 is YYNGEE. CDR3 length equals 17 residues. The V end was cut by 4 bases, the J end by 0 bases, with 17 bases between. CDR3 in DNA: TGTGCCAGCAGCCCGATACAACTTCGGAGCTCTGGAAACACCATATATTTT. It translates to CASSPIQLRSSGNTIYF.

This clonotype appeared a few times. V gene TRBV24-1 combines with J gene TRBJ2-7; possibly TRBD1 for D (6 bases). The germline V and J ends were trimmed by 4 bases and 0 bases, with 9 bases remaining between them. Germline values: CDR1 KGHDR, CDR2 SFDVKD. CDR3 length: 14 amino acids. The CDR3 region is CATSDTGHSYEQYF. The CDR3 region has the DNA TGTGCCACCAGTGACACGGGACACTCCTACGAGCAGTACTTC.

This clonotype was seen only a few times. The chain combines TRBV19 with TRBJ2-4; a possible D gene is TRBD2 (6 bases). V was clipped by 3 bases and J by 6 bases, with 15 bases between them. Per germline, CDR1 LNHDA and CDR2 SQIVND (reference sequence). CDR3 size: 15 residues. For the CDR3, the DNA is TGTGCCAGTAGTATCACGGGACTGGATAGAAACATTCAGTACTTC. This encodes CASSITGLDRNIQYF.

This clonotype was seen more than once but under ten times. J is TRBJ2-7 and V is TRBV25-1; tentatively, D is TRBD2 (6 bases). The CDR3 sequence is 14 residues long. Germline assignment: CDR1 MGHDK and CDR2 SYGVNS. V was shortened by 6 bases and J by 2 bases, with 14 bases between the two germline ends. CDR3 sequence reads: CASSVGTQTYEQYF. The CDR3 DNA sequence: TGTGCCAGCAGCGTCGGGACTCAGACCTACGAGCAGTACTTC.

The chain uses TRBV4-1 and TRBJ2-6; unclear D gene. V gave up 0 bases and J gave up 0 bases, with 6 bases separating them. The length of the CDR3 is 16 residues. CDR1 and CDR2 from the germline V gene are MGHRA and YSYEKL. CDR3: CASSQEPASGANVLTF. CDR3 DNA sequence: TGCGCCAGCAGCCAAGAACCTGCCTCTGGGGCCAACGTCCTGACTTTC.

This clonotype was observed a few times. This chain uses TRBV2 with TRBJ2-5; the D is unclear. Looked up from germline, CDR1 is SNHLY and CDR2 is FYNNEI. V was clipped by 4 bases and J by 3 bases, with 15 bases between them. This CDR3 is built from 15 residues. The CDR3 DNA is TGTGCCAGCAGTGTGGTTTTTGGTTTGGAAGAGACCCAGTACTTC. Protein product: CASSVVFGLEETQYF.

As for this clonotype: A much more abundant neighbour one base away suggests this may be a read error. The rearrangement joins TRBV12-3 or TRBV12-4 to TRBJ2-7; possibly TRBD1 for D (6 bases). The CDR3 is 14 residues long. Trimming shortened V by 3 bases and J by 7 bases, and 16 bases separated the two germline ends. The CDR3, as DNA: TGTGCCAGCAGTTTTGGGGACACCTCGGGTGAGCAGTACTTC. It codes for CASSFGDTSGEQYF.

This clonotype was seen many times. The J gene is TRBJ2-7, the V gene TRBV29-1; D gene unclear. Per germline, CDR1 SQVTM and CDR2 ANQGSEA. The CDR3 covers 11 residues. The V and J ends lost 5 bases and 5 bases respectively, with 10 bases between them. CDR3 nucleotide sequence: TGCAGCGTTTCCCTTCTGGACGAGCAGTACTTC. It specifies CSVSLLDEQYF.

The chain recombines TRBV2 with TRBJ1-6, with D uncertain. V shed 7 bases and J shed 9 bases, with 16 bases lying between them. The germline V gene encodes CDR1 SNHLY and CDR2 FYNNEI. The CDR3 is 14 residues long. CDR3 nucleotide sequence: TGTGCCAGCAACCCGACCGGTTATGGTTCACCCCTCCACTTT. Its protein product is CASNPTGYGSPLHF. The whole variable domain, remainder taken from reference TRBV2 and TRBJ1-6, is EPEVTQTPSHQVTQMGQEVILRCVPISNHLYFYWYRQILGQKVEFLVSFYNNEISEKSEIFDDQFSVERPDGSNFTLKIRSTKLEDSAMYFCASNPTGYGSPLHFGNGTRLTVT.

This clonotype showed up many times. The chain joins TRBV7-9 to TRBJ2-5; 8 nucleotides match TRBD1. The germline CDR1 and CDR2 sequences are SEHNR and FQNEAQ (reference sequence). The CDR3 has 15 residues. The junction had 10 bases not matched to a gene; V was cut back by 5 bases and J by 5 bases. CDR3 in amino acids: CASSKGTGSGETQYF. CDR3 in DNA: TGTGCCAGCAGCAAAGGGACAGGTTCGGGTGAGACCCAGTACTTC.